This entry lists 26 T cell receptor beta chains sequenced from one sample in a study of blood T cell repertoires in COVID-19. Assay: immunoSEQ multiplex PCR; the TCRdb copy retains only in-frame clones and omits some. The sample gives some 150,000 clones, 88% of which show up once; about 1.5% is in the top ten. Sequencing was done on a sample of peripheral blood. The receptors come from a woman in her sixties or seventies with acute or convalescent COVID-19.

The V gene is TRBV15, the J gene TRBJ2-1; a possible D gene is TRBD2 (6 bases). In germline, CDR1 is LNHNV, CDR2 YYDKDF (reference sequence). Between the trimmed V and J ends, which lost 0 bases and 7 bases, there was a span of 13 bases. This CDR3 has 15 residues. CDR3 coding DNA: TGTGCCACCAGCAGAGATTTAGGTGGGGGGAATGAGCAGTTCTTC. This codes for CATSRDLGGGNEQFF.

This clone was seen once. The chain joins TRBV19 to TRBJ1-5; 7 bases match TRBD1. This CDR3 contains 15 residues. V dropped 5 bases and J dropped 5; count of bases not matched to a gene: 9. The germline V gene encodes CDR1 LNHDA and CDR2 SQIVND (reference sequence). CDR3 in amino acids: CASSPYQGVDQPQHF. DNA for the CDR3: TGTGCCAGTAGTCCTTACCAGGGGGTGGATCAGCCCCAGCATTTT.

The chain joins TRBV2 to TRBJ2-3, with 14 bases matching TRBD2. The CDR3 runs 22 residues. J gave up 0 bases and V 4 bases, and 18 bases lay outside the gene matches. The germline CDR1 and CDR2 sequences are SNHLY and FYNNEI. CDR3: CASSGLAGGPKPPQSSTDTQYF. CDR3 sequence (DNA): TGTGCCAGCAGTGGACTAGCGGGGGGGCCGAAACCCCCCCAATCGAGCACAGATACGCAGTATTTT. The full variable domain, completed using reference TRBV2 and TRBJ2-3, is EPEVTQTPSHQVTQMGQEVILRCVPISNHLYFYWYRQILGQKVEFLVSFYNNEISEKSEIFDDQFSVERPDGSNFTLKIRSTKLEDSAMYFCASSGLAGGPKPPQSSTDTQYFGPGTRLTVL.

The V and J genes are TRBV7-9 and TRBJ2-3; TRBD1 is a possible D gene (6 bases). The V gene's germline CDR1 is SEHNR and CDR2 FQNEAQ (reference sequence). The CDR3 consists of 14 residues. The germline V and J ends were trimmed by 1 base and 7 bases, with 12 bases remaining between them. CDR3 DNA sequence: TGTGCCAGCAGCTTAGGACAGGCCGTCAATACGCAGTATTTT. This codes for CASSLGQAVNTQYF.

This clone was seen only once. The CDR3 nucleotides are TGTGCCAGCAGCTTCTTGGGGGGGACTGCCGTGAAGCTGTTTTTT. Amino acid sequence: CASSFLGGTAVKLFF. The chain has TRBV5-6 and TRBJ2-2; 7 positions match TRBD2. Per the germline V gene, CDR1 is SGHDT and CDR2 is YYEEEE. The CDR3 is 15 amino acids. Losses at the gene ends were 2 bases for V and 12 bases for J; bases not matched to a gene: 13.

The V and J genes are TRBV30 and TRBJ2-3; D may be TRBD2 (5 bases). This CDR3 comprises 11 residues. Between the trimmed V and J ends, which lost 0 bases and 8 bases, there was a span of 6 bases. Germline V gives CDR1 GTSNPN, CDR2 SVGIG (reference sequence). For the CDR3, the DNA is TGTGCCTGGAGTGTCGGAGGTACGCAGTATTTT. Translated: CAWSVGGTQYF.

Details on this clone: The same CDR3 arises from other DNA sequences in this sample as well. This chain links TRBV7-2 with TRBJ1-1; TRBD1 aligns across 7 bases. This CDR3 has 14 residues. V was pared by 2 bases and J by 5 bases, with 5 bases of the junction left unmatched. Per the germline V gene, CDR1 is SGHTA and CDR2 is FQGNSA. The CDR3 reads CASSLLGGNTEAFF. The CDR3 DNA reads TGTGCCAGCAGCTTATTAGGGGGCAATACTGAAGCTTTCTTT. Looking up the rest from reference TRBV7-2 and TRBJ1-1 gives the full variable domain: GAGVSQSPSNKVTEKGKDVELRCDPISGHTALYWYRQSLGQGLEFLIYFQGNSAPDKSGLPSDRFSAERTGGSVSTLTIQRTQQEDSAVYLCASSLLGGNTEAFFGQGTRLTVV.

This clone was recorded only once. This sequence joins TRBV7-2 and TRBJ1-1; no clear D gene. The CDR3 sequence is 13 residues long. The germline V gene has CDR1 SGHTA and CDR2 FQGNSA. Deletions cut 2 bases from V and 5 bases from J, with 9 bases between. The CDR3 loop is CASSLNSPTEAFF. For the CDR3, the DNA is TGTGCCAGCAGCTTAAACTCCCCTACTGAAGCTTTCTTT.

The chain couples TRBV28 to TRBJ1-6; TRBD1 matches 7 bases. The V segment lost 5 bases and the J segment 7 bases; nucleotides outside the gene matches: 11. The CDR3 extends over 16 amino acids. Germline V gene data show CDR1 as MDHEN and CDR2 as SYDVKM. The CDR3 is CASSAQPGQRNSPLHF. The DNA for the CDR3 is TGTGCCAGCAGTGCCCAACCGGGACAGCGAAATTCACCCCTCCACTTT.

The V gene is TRBV7-6, the J gene TRBJ2-1; D might be TRBD1 (5 bases). The CDR3 sequence is 16 residues long. Germline CDR1 SGHVS, CDR2 FNYEAQ. Deletions cut 6 bases from V and 2 bases from J, with 17 bases between. This CDR3 is CASRLGPGNPYNEQFF. The CDR3 nucleotides are TGTGCCAGCAGACTCGGGCCAGGGAACCCCTACAATGAGCAGTTCTTC. Drawing the rest from reference TRBV7-6 and TRBJ2-1, the complete variable domain is GAGVSQSPRYKVTKRGQDVALRCDPISGHVSLYWYRQALGQGPEFLTYFNYEAQQDKSGLPNDRFSAERPEGSISTLTIQRTEQRDSAMYRCASRLGPGNPYNEQFFGPGTRLTVL.

CDR3 nucleotide sequence: TGTGCCAGCAGGCCCAGGGTAGCCGGGGAGCTGTTTTTT. Protein product: CASRPRVAGELFF. This chain connects TRBV6-5 to TRBJ2-2, with TRBD1 as a possible D gene (5 bases). The CDR3 is 13 residues long. V lost 6 bases and J lost 6, with 11 bases in between. Germline V CDR1 and CDR2: MNHEY, SVGAGI.

This clone was found a few times. J is TRBJ1-1 and V is TRBV10-3; D remains unclear. CDR3 length equals 14 residues. Trimming left V 0 bases short and J 7 bases short, with 12 bases between. The germline V gene encodes CDR1 ENHRY and CDR2 SYGVKD. Here the CDR3 DNA reads TGTGCCATCAGTGAGTCCGGGGATGGGATTGAAGCTTTCTTT. Translating gives CAISESGDGIEAFF.

The chain combines TRBV7-2 with TRBJ1-5, with a weak D call TRBD1 (6 bases). V was pared by 3 bases and J by 5 bases, with 14 bases between. The germline V gene encodes CDR1 SGHTA and CDR2 FQGNSA. This CDR3 contains 15 residues. The CDR3 loop is CASSFRGGPDQPQHF. The CDR3 DNA sequence: TGTGCCAGCAGCTTTCGCGGGGGGCCTGATCAGCCCCAGCATTTT.

The chain carries TRBV18 and TRBJ2-5; D is perhaps TRBD2 (5 bases). The germline V gene encodes CDR1 KGHSH and CDR2 LQKENI. CDR3 length: 14 residues. Trimming removed 6 bases from V and 1 base from J, with 12 bases in between. CDR3 nucleotide sequence: TGTGCCAGCTCGCCCCCGGGAATCCAAGAGACCCAGTACTTC. It codes for CASSPPGIQETQYF.

The chain recombines TRBV2 with TRBJ2-7; 8 bases are shared with TRBD1. The CDR3 is made up of 14 amino acids. J was trimmed by 3 bases and V by 3 bases; bases with no gene match: 4. Per the germline V gene, CDR1 is SNHLY and CDR2 is FYNNEI. The CDR3 here is CASSETGVNYEQYF. The CDR3, as DNA: TGTGCCAGCAGTGAGACAGGGGTTAACTACGAGCAGTACTTC.

This chain links TRBV5-1 with TRBJ1-6, with unresolved D. There are 15 residues in the CDR3. Trimming stripped 2 bases from V and 5 bases from J, with 11 bases between. Germline CDR1 SGHRS, CDR2 YFSETQ. The DNA of the CDR3 is TGCGCCAGCAGCTTACATTCCCCCGATAATTCACCCCTCCACTTT. This translates into CASSLHSPDNSPLHF. The full variable domain, completed using reference TRBV5-1 and TRBJ1-6, is KAGVTQTPRYLIKTRGQQVTLSCSPISGHRSVSWYQQTPGQGLQFLFEYFSETQRNKGNFPGRFSGRQFSNSRSEMNVSTLELGDSALYLCASSLHSPDNSPLHFGNGTRLTVT.

The rearrangement joins TRBV7-8 to TRBJ1-1; D remains unclear. Trimming took 0 bases from V and 0 from J, leaving 8 bases between them. The CDR3 covers 15 residues. Germline lookup yields CDR1 SGHVS and CDR2 FQNEAQ. The CDR3: CASSLAGVMNTEAFF. Written as DNA, the CDR3 is TGTGCCAGCAGCTTAGCCGGGGTTATGAACACTGAAGCTTTCTTT.

Only a few counts were recorded for this clone. This chain connects TRBV6-4 to TRBJ1-6; the match to TRBD1 covers 7 bases. Germline CDR1 MRHNA, CDR2 SNTAGT. Trimming cost V 5 bases and J 7 bases; bases outside gene matches: 11. CDR3 length: 16 amino acids. The CDR3 bases are TGTGCCAGCAGTCCTGCGTTTGGGACAGAAAATTCACCCCTCCACTTT. Protein sequence: CASSPAFGTENSPLHF.

The chain combines TRBV6-5 with TRBJ1-1; tentatively, D is TRBD1 (5 bases). CDR1 is MNHEY, CDR2 SVGAGI, per germline. The V gene lost 5 bases and the J gene lost 0 bases, with 7 bases spanning the gap. The CDR3 runs to 13 residues. The CDR3 reads CASSRQMNTEAFF. CDR3 DNA sequence: TGTGCCAGCAGTCGACAGATGAACACTGAAGCTTTCTTT.

Comment on this clone: The sample carries other DNA sequences with the same CDR3. This sequence joins TRBV27 and TRBJ1-6, with 10 bases lining up with TRBD1. Losses at the gene ends were 6 bases for V and 7 bases for J; bases not matched to a gene: 6. The CDR3 spans 15 residues. Germline values: CDR1 MNHEY, CDR2 SMNVEV (reference sequence). In DNA, the CDR3 is TGTGCCAGCAGCCGCAGGACAGGGGGAAATTCACCCCTCCACTTT. Protein: CASSRRTGGNSPLHF.

The chain has TRBV19 and TRBJ1-6; 10 bases match TRBD1. The CDR3 extends over 16 amino acids. The germline V gene encodes CDR1 LNHDA and CDR2 SQIVND (reference sequence). With V trimmed by 3 bases and J by 9 bases, 8 bases remained unmatched. The CDR3 DNA follows: TGTGCCAGTAGTATTAGCCCGACAGGGGGCGGTTCACCCCTCCACTTT. This encodes CASSISPTGGGSPLHF. The full variable domain, rest sourced from reference TRBV19 and TRBJ1-6, is DGGITQSPKYLFRKEGQNVTLSCEQNLNHDAMYWYRQDPGQGLRLIYYSQIVNDFQKGDIAEGYSVSREKKESFPLTVTSAQKNPTAFYLCASSISPTGGGSPLHFGNGTRLTVT.

This chain joins TRBV5-6 and TRBJ1-1, with D possibly matching TRBD1 (6 bases). This CDR3 has 14 amino acids. CDR1 SGHDT and CDR2 YYEEEE come from the germline V gene. V shed 3 bases and J shed 6 bases, with 15 bases lying between them. CDR3 DNA sequence: TGTGCCAGCAGCTACATACAGGGTGGTGCTGAAGCTTTCTTT. Amino acids: CASSYIQGGAEAFF.

The chain joins TRBV4-2 to TRBJ1-1; 9 nucleotides align to TRBD1. This CDR3 has 16 residues. V shed 1 base and J 6 bases; nucleotides not matched to a gene: 9. Germline-derived CDR1 and CDR2 are LGHNA and YNFKEQ. The CDR3 protein is CASSQVSGQGFAEAFF. DNA for the CDR3: TGTGCCAGCAGCCAAGTTTCAGGACAGGGGTTCGCTGAAGCTTTCTTT.

This clone has a single count. V gene TRBV18 combines with J gene TRBJ2-7, with 9 positions matching TRBD1. Unmatched junction bases numbered 6, after V lost 6 bases and J lost 6 bases. CDR3 length: 13 amino acids. The V gene's germline CDR1 is KGHSH and CDR2 LQKENI. Here the CDR3 DNA reads TGTGCCAGCTCGCGTACGGACAGGGGCGAGCAGTACTTC. This sequence encodes CASSRTDRGEQYF.

This chain connects TRBV21-1 to TRBJ2-5; the table's D gene call, TRBD1, was not cross checked with the DNA. TRBV21-1 is marked as a pseudogene. This CDR3 has 15 amino acids. CDR3 loop: CASRNRDRGQETQYF. The CDR3 DNA follows: TGTGCCAGCAGAAACCGGGACAGGGGACAAGAGACCCAGTACTTC.

This sequence joins TRBV6-2 or TRBV6-3 and TRBJ1-2; 8 bases map to TRBD1. Germline values: CDR1 MNHEY, CDR2 SVGEGT. The trim removed 0 bases at V and 7 bases at J, leaving 1 base unmatched. The CDR3 covers 13 residues. CDR3 DNA sequence: TGTGCCAGCAGTTACTCGACAGGGGTTGGCTACACCTTC. Translating it yields CASSYSTGVGYTF.